These 20 T cell receptor beta chains were sequenced from one sample in a study of T cell repertoires in cytomegalovirus infection. TCRdb recomputed calls from the reads with MiXCR, one row per CDR3 protein. The data contain under 850,000 distinct CDR3 sequences, roughly a third of them singletons. Sample: PBMCs. These receptors were taken from a human donor in good health (CMV status not recorded). Some clones in this sample may be carry-over from other donors' samples.

This chain joins TRBV20-1 and TRBJ2-1; tentatively, D is TRBD1 (5 bases). Germline values: CDR1 DFQATT, CDR2 SNEGSKA (reference sequence). CDR3 length equals 13 residues. V was cut by 1 base and J by 1 base, with 5 bases left in between. This CDR3 is CSARAGSYNEQFF. The CDR3 DNA sequence: TGCAGTGCTAGAGCAGGGTCCTACAATGAGCAGTTCTTC.

The chain has TRBV15 and TRBJ2-3; D remains ambiguous. Trimming cost V 0 bases and J 4 bases, with 5 bases left between them. The CDR3 contains 13 residues. Germline V gene sequence: CDR1 LNHNV, CDR2 YYDKDF (reference sequence). CDR3 sequence: CATSRDRPDTQYF. Written as DNA, the CDR3 is TGTGCCACCAGCAGAGATCGGCCAGATACGCAGTATTTT.

This clonotype has just a few counts. The chain joins TRBV7-6 to TRBJ2-2; tentatively, D is TRBD2 (6 bases). V lost 2 bases and J 6 bases, leaving 10 bases between the germline ends. Germline V gene sequence: CDR1 SGHVS, CDR2 FNYEAQ. The CDR3 runs 14 residues. CDR3 residues: CASSLTGVAGELFF. DNA for the CDR3: TGTGCCAGCAGCTTAACGGGGGTTGCCGGGGAGCTGTTTTTT.

This chain uses TRBV7-2 with TRBJ2-7; 7 nucleotides line up with TRBD1. The germline V gene has CDR1 SGHTA and CDR2 FQGNSA. This CDR3 has 15 residues. V trimming: 4 bases; J trimming: 4 bases; junction bases outside the gene matches: 10. The CDR3 DNA reads as TGTGCCAGCAGCTCCACAGGGGTTTTTTCTTACGAGCAGTACTTC. It codes for CASSSTGVFSYEQYF.

This clonotype was seen more than once but under ten times. The V and J genes are TRBV7-6 and TRBJ1-4; weak D call: TRBD1 (5 bases). The germline V gene encodes CDR1 SGHVS and CDR2 FNYEAQ. The CDR3 runs 16 residues. The ends were cut back, 0 bases at V and 7 bases at J, with 15 bases in the middle. CDR3 amino acids: CASSLAFGGSGEKLFF. The CDR3 nucleotides are TGTGCCAGCAGCTTAGCGTTTGGGGGTTCGGGTGAAAAACTGTTTTTT.

The chain joins TRBV15 to TRBJ2-5; D is perhaps TRBD2 (5 bases). From germline, CDR1 is LNHNV and CDR2 YYDKDF (reference sequence). There are 16 residues in the CDR3. Trimming left V 6 bases short and J 2 bases short, with 19 bases between. DNA of the CDR3: TGTGCCACCAGTCGAGAGGGTGGAGCGAGACAAGAGACCCAGTACTTC. It yields the protein CATSREGGARQETQYF.

Ten or more counts support this clonotype. The chain uses TRBV19 and TRBJ2-3; no clear D gene. The CDR3 runs to 17 residues. CDR1 LNHDA and CDR2 SQIVND come from the germline V gene (reference sequence). V shed 3 bases and J shed 4 bases, with 20 bases lying between them. CDR3 residues: CASSIFPGPELPDTQYF. In DNA, the CDR3 is TGTGCCAGTAGTATTTTCCCGGGCCCCGAATTGCCAGATACGCAGTATTTT. Full variable domain (remainder filled in from reference TRBV19 and TRBJ2-3): DGGITQSPKYLFRKEGQNVTLSCEQNLNHDAMYWYRQDPGQGLRLIYYSQIVNDFQKGDIAEGYSVSREKKESFPLTVTSAQKNPTAFYLCASSIFPGPELPDTQYFGPGTRLTVL.

This clonotype was detected only a few times. The chain uses TRBV5-1 and TRBJ2-3, with 9 bases that match TRBD2. The J segment lost 1 base and the V segment lost 5 bases, leaving 8 bases of the junction unmatched. The germline gives CDR1 SGHRS, CDR2 YFSETQ. The CDR3 runs to 16 residues. The CDR3 protein is CASRRAAGGGTDTQYF. In nucleotides, the CDR3 is TGCGCCAGCAGAAGAGCCGCGGGAGGGGGCACAGATACGCAGTATTTT. The full variable domain, in which reference TRBV5-1 and TRBJ2-3 provide the parts outside the CDR3, is KAGVTQTPRYLIKTRGQQVTLSCSPISGHRSVSWYQQTPGQGLQFLFEYFSETQRNKGNFPGRFSGRQFSNSRSEMNVSTLELGDSALYLCASRRAAGGGTDTQYFGPGTRLTVL.

On this clonotype itself: Its ends do not fully match the called genes, so a read error is possible. The chain has TRBV12-3 or TRBV12-4 and TRBJ2-1; 7 positions agree with TRBD2. The CDR3 consists of 17 residues. CDR3 sequence (DNA): TGTTCCAGCAGTTTAATCTTGGGGGGGAGTGGTCACAATGAGCAGTTCTTC. Translation: CSSSLILGGSGHNEQFF.

The J gene is TRBJ1-6, the V gene TRBV10-3; the D is unclear. This CDR3 is 12 amino acids long. V was pared by 8 bases and J by 11 bases, with 13 bases between. Germline CDR1 is ENHRY and CDR2 is SYGVKD. For the CDR3, the DNA is TGTGCCATCTCTCCAGACCCTACACCCCTCCACTTT. This sequence encodes CAISPDPTPLHF.

The table lists this clonotype with many counts. This chain links TRBV7-2 with TRBJ2-5; the D gene is possibly TRBD1 (6 bases). The CDR3 extends over 14 amino acids. V was pared by 2 bases and J by 4 bases, with 11 bases between. Germline CDR1 SGHTA, CDR2 FQGNSA. CDR3 coding DNA: TGTGCCAGCAGCTTAAGTCTAGGGGGAGAGACCCAGTACTTC. It codes for CASSLSLGGETQYF.

The gene calls are TRBV6-6 and TRBJ2-3, with D tentatively TRBD1 or TRBD2 (5 bases each). The germline V and J ends were trimmed by 6 bases and 2 bases, with 18 bases remaining between them. Germline V gives CDR1 MNHNY, CDR2 SVGAGI (reference sequence). The CDR3 length is 16 residues. CDR3 protein: CASRPWGERDTDTQYF. The CDR3 DNA reads TGTGCCAGCAGACCCTGGGGCGAGAGGGACACAGATACGCAGTATTTT.

The V gene is TRBV12-3 or TRBV12-4, the J gene TRBJ1-5, with D possibly TRBD1 on 5 matching bases. The CDR3 consists of 14 residues. Trimming removed 3 bases from V and 4 bases from J, with 10 bases in between. For the CDR3, the DNA is TGTGCCAGCAGTTTTGGGGGAATTAATCAGCCCCAGCATTTT. It encodes CASSFGGINQPQHF.

Regarding this clonotype: A read error may account for a junction end that differs from germline. This sequence joins TRBV7-6 and TRBJ1-1, with D hard to call. CDR1 is SGHVS and CDR2 is FNYEAQ in the germline V gene. The CDR3 consists of 13 residues. As DNA, the CDR3 is TGTGCCAGCACCTCGACGTGGAACACTGAAGCTTTATTT. Translated, it gives CASTSTWNTEALF.

The chain's CDR3 is CASSGGQVNSNQPQYF. The CDR3 nucleotides are TGTGCCAGCAGCGGGGGACAGGTCAATAGCAATCAGCCCCAGTATTTT. The chain is built from TRBV7-8 and TRBJ1-5, with TRBD1 matching 8 bases. The J call is uncertain, as TRBJ2-3 better fits the DNA end. Germline CDR1 reads SGHVS; CDR2 reads FQNEAQ. This CDR3 has 16 amino acids.

The genes are TRBV4-2 and TRBJ2-6; TRBD2 is a possible D gene (6 bases). The CDR3 is 16 residues long. Germline CDR1 reads LGHNA; CDR2 reads YNFKEQ. Between the trimmed V and J ends, which lost 0 bases and 9 bases, there was a span of 15 bases. This chain's CDR3 is CASSQDGTRGGNVLTF. CDR3 coding DNA: TGTGCCAGCAGCCAAGACGGGACCCGGGGAGGCAACGTCCTGACTTTC.

This clonotype was recorded many times. The rearrangement uses TRBV27 and TRBJ1-5; D possibly corresponds to TRBD1 (6 bases). V lost 3 bases and J lost 7, with 10 bases in between. The CDR3 length is 13 residues. In germline, CDR1 is MNHEY, CDR2 SMNVEV (reference sequence). The CDR3 bases are TGTGCCAGCAGTTTTTCCAGGGGACAGCCCCAGCATTTT. Protein: CASSFSRGQPQHF.

Many counts were recorded for this clonotype. CDR3 amino acids: CASSYAITQLGAFF. DNA for the CDR3: TGTGCCAGCAGTTACGCCATAACGCAGTTGGGAGCTTTCTTT. The chain carries TRBV6-2 or TRBV6-3 and TRBJ1-1; no reliable D call. The CDR3 is 14 residues long. The V and J ends lost 2 bases and 10 bases respectively, with 17 bases between them. Germline CDR1 is MNHEY and CDR2 is SVGEGT.

This sequence joins TRBV12-3 or TRBV12-4 and TRBJ2-7; TRBD1 aligns across 10 bases. J was trimmed by 3 bases and V by 0 bases; bases with no gene match: 5. The CDR3 consists of 16 residues. CDR3 sequence: CASSLARRTGGYEQYF. The CDR3 DNA reads as TGTGCCAGCAGTTTAGCGCGAAGGACAGGGGGCTACGAGCAGTACTTC.

The V call is TRBV12-3 or TRBV12-4, the J call TRBJ1-2, with D unclear. V was pared by 3 bases and J by 6 bases, with 17 bases between. The CDR3 is made up of 15 amino acids. CDR3 nucleotide sequence: TGTGCCAGCAGTTTTGGAGCAGACTCCGTCCATGGCTACACCTTC. Amino acid sequence: CASSFGADSVHGYTF.